The 7 T cell receptor beta chains in this list originate from one sample, sequenced in a study of cytomegalovirus exposure and HLA in healthy donors. The study ran its PCR with 60 Vbeta and 13 Jbeta primers. Some clones are missing from TCRdb's copy, which holds only in-frame ones; the method was immunoSEQ multiplex PCR. The sample lists fewer than 200,000 clones; around 68% were seen once. The sequenced sample was PBMCs. These receptors were taken from a woman between 35 and 50 years old in good health and CMV-seropositive.

The chain uses TRBV14 and TRBJ2-2; 8 bases map to TRBD2. Germline CDR1 reads SGHDN; CDR2 reads FVKESK. The CDR3 has 14 amino acids. Trimming cost V 4 bases and J 4 bases; bases outside gene matches: 2. This chain's CDR3 is CASSLAGSTGELFF. Written as DNA, the CDR3 is TGTGCCAGCAGCCTAGCGGGAAGCACCGGGGAGCTGTTTTTT. The entire variable domain, with the rest obtained from reference TRBV14 and TRBJ2-2, is as follows: EAGVTQFPSHSVIEKGQTVTLRCDPISGHDNLYWYRRVMGKEIKFLLHFVKESKQDESGMPNNRFLAERTGGTYSTLKVQPAELEDSGVYFCASSLAGSTGELFFGEGSRLTVL.

The chain recombines TRBV6-6 with TRBJ2-5, with D uncertain. The J call may be faulty, since TRBJ2-7 better matches the DNA end. Germline V gene data show CDR1 as MNHNY and CDR2 as SVGAGI (reference sequence). This CDR3 region has 13 residues. CDR3 bases: TGTGCCAGCACGGTTTGGCTGGACTACGAGCAGTACTTC. It is translated as CASTVWLDYEQYF.

This clone has just one count. The rearrangement uses TRBV7-2 and TRBJ1-5; the D gene is possibly TRBD1 (6 bases). V lost 1 base and J lost 7, with 14 bases in between. Germline CDR1 is SGHTA and CDR2 is FQGNSA. This CDR3 is built from 15 residues. DNA for the CDR3: TGTGCCAGCAGCTTAGAGCGGGGGGCCTGGCAGCCCCAGCATTTT. The encoded protein is CASSLERGAWQPQHF.

The rearrangement uses TRBV2 and TRBJ1-2; the match to TRBD1 covers 11 bases. Germline lookup yields CDR1 SNHLY and CDR2 FYNNEI. The CDR3 contains 14 residues. Unmatched junction bases numbered 7, after V lost 5 bases and J lost 8 bases. The CDR3 is CASSPRTGGEGYTF. The CDR3 nucleotides are TGTGCCAGCAGTCCCCGGACAGGGGGCGAAGGCTACACCTTC.

The chain uses TRBV5-1 and TRBJ1-1; D may be TRBD1 (6 bases). The germline V gene encodes CDR1 SGHRS and CDR2 YFSETQ. This CDR3 contains 13 residues. V gave up 3 bases and J gave up 3 bases, with 9 bases separating them. In nucleotides, the CDR3 is TGCGCCAGCAGCTGGACAGAGGACACTGAAGCTTTCTTT. Translated: CASSWTEDTEAFF.

The gene calls are TRBV7-9 and TRBJ1-1, with a weak D call TRBD1 (5 bases). The germline gives CDR1 SEHNR, CDR2 FQNEAQ (reference sequence). The CDR3 is made up of 13 amino acids. V shed 5 bases and J shed 1 base, with 8 bases lying between them. The CDR3 DNA reads as TGTGCCAGCAGCACTCAGGGGAACACTGAAGCTTTCTTT. This sequence encodes CASSTQGNTEAFF. Variable domain in full (rest from reference TRBV7-9 and TRBJ1-1): DTGVSQNPRHKITKRGQNVTFRCDPISEHNRLYWYRQTLGQGPEFLTYFQNEAQLEKSRLLSDRFSAERPKGSFSTLEIQRTEQGDSAMYLCASSTQGNTEAFFGQGTRLTVV.

This clone showed up just a few times. The V and J genes are TRBV9 and TRBJ2-2; 11 bases fit TRBD2. Germline-derived CDR1 and CDR2 are SGDLS and YYNGEE. V gave up 3 bases and J gave up 3 bases; unmatched junction bases: 4. The CDR3 extends over 16 amino acids. CDR3 DNA sequence: TGTGCCAGCAGCGGCGGGACTAGCGGTTACACCGGGGAGCTGTTTTTT. It encodes CASSGGTSGYTGELFF.